The following is a T cell receptor beta chain sequence with its context. This sample is drawn from a study of human T cells and chemical hapten exposure. Described time point: patch test 3, about 24 weeks after DPC sensitization. The treatment: therapeutic diphenylcyclopropenone sensitization with weekly scalp DPC. Trimming took 6 bases from V and 5 from J; bases not matched to a gene: 12. This CDR3 has 16 amino acids. Germline V gene sequence: CDR1 MNHEY, CDR2 SMNVEV (reference sequence). TCRdb reprocessed the RACE reads via MiXCR and lists one record per CDR3 protein. The sample yields roughly 200,000 distinct CDR3 sequences, around a quarter seen once.

The TCR was taken from a woman aged 40 to 55 with alopecia areata. Some clones in this sample may be carry-over from other donors' samples. The sample was whole blood, taken in connection with sensitization to the hapten diphenylcyclopropenone (DPC). The V gene is TRBV27, the J gene TRBJ2-1; TRBD2 aligns across 8 bases. The CDR3 bases are TGTGCCAGCAGCCCCACAAGCGGGAGTTGGAACAATGAGCAGTTCTTC. Its translation is CASSPTSGSWNNEQFF.